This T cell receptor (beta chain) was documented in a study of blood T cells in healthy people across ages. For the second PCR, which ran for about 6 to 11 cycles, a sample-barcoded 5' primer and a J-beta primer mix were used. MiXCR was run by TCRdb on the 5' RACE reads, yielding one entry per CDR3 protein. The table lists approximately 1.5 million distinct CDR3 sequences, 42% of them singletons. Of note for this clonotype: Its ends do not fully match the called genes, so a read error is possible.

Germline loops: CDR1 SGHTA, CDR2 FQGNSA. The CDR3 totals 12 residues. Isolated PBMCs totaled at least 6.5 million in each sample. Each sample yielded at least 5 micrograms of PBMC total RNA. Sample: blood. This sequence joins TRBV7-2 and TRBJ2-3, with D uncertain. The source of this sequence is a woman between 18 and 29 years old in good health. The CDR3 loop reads CAGSPKPDTQYF. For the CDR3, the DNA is TGTGCCGGCAGCCCCAAGCCAGATACGCAGTATTTT.